The 19 T cell receptor beta chains in this list originate from one sample, sequenced in a study of blood T cell repertoires in COVID-19. Produced via immunoSEQ multiplex PCR; TCRdb's table is partial and in-frame only. The table lists some 250,000 clones, more than 75% of them singletons, with around 0.99% in the top ten. The sample taken for sequencing was peripheral blood. These receptors all come from a woman aged 40-49 years who had recovered from COVID-19.

This sequence joins TRBV4-3 and TRBJ1-5; possibly TRBD1 for D (6 bases). The length of the CDR3 is 15 residues. Looked up from germline, CDR1 is LGHNA and CDR2 is YSLEER. The ends were cut back, 0 bases at V and 5 bases at J, with 11 bases in the middle. In nucleotides, the CDR3 is TGCGCCAGCAGCCAAGAAGGGGGGGCCGATCAGCCCCAGCATTTT. Protein: CASSQEGGADQPQHF.

This chain joins TRBV18 and TRBJ2-7; 7 positions match TRBD2. The CDR3 loop spans 14 amino acids. Trimming at V came to 2 bases and at J to 5 bases, leaving 6 bases not matched to a gene. The germline V gene has CDR1 KGHSH and CDR2 LQKENI. The CDR3 spells CASSPGPGRDEQYF. For the CDR3, the DNA is TGTGCCAGCTCACCAGGGCCAGGGAGGGACGAGCAGTACTTC.

This clone was picked up one time. CDR3: CASSLGPGYEQYF. The CDR3, as DNA: TGTGCCAGCAGCTTAGGGCCAGGCTACGAGCAGTACTTC. This chain links TRBV11-3 with TRBJ2-7; D remains ambiguous. Trimming pared 1 base from V and 3 bases from J, leaving 7 bases between. Per the germline V gene, CDR1 is SGHNT and CDR2 is YENEEA. CDR3 length: 13 residues.

V is TRBV7-3 and J is TRBJ2-5; D remains unclear. Trimming cost V 5 bases and J 4 bases, with 14 bases left between them. Per the germline V gene, CDR1 is SGHTA and CDR2 is FQGTGA. The CDR3 has 14 amino acids. The CDR3, as DNA: TGTGCCAGCAGCCTGGGCTCGAGTCGAGAGACCCAGTACTTC. Its translation: CASSLGSSRETQYF.

This chain uses TRBV18 with TRBJ1-4; D is perhaps TRBD1 (6 bases). This CDR3 contains 19 residues. Per the germline V gene, CDR1 is KGHSH and CDR2 is LQKENI. V was pared by 3 bases and J by 4 bases, with 24 bases between. This chain's CDR3 is CASSPRPPGQRPLNEKLFF. CDR3 DNA sequence: TGTGCCAGCTCACCCCGTCCCCCAGGACAGAGACCACTTAATGAAAAACTGTTTTTT. Drawing the rest from reference TRBV18 and TRBJ1-4, the complete variable domain is NAGVMQNPRHLVRRRGQEARLRCSPMKGHSHVYWYRQLPEEGLKFMVYLQKENIIDESGMPKERFSAEFPKEGPSILRIQQVVRGDSAAYFCASSPRPPGQRPLNEKLFFGSGTQLSVL.

The gene calls are TRBV14 and TRBJ2-7; 10 nucleotides align to TRBD1. Per the germline V gene, CDR1 is SGHDN and CDR2 is FVKESK. V trimming: 5 bases; J trimming: 6 bases; junction bases outside the gene matches: 10. This CDR3 region has 15 residues. The CDR3 sequence: CASSGGQGVVREQYF. The CDR3 bases are TGTGCCAGCAGCGGCGGACAGGGGGTGGTTCGCGAGCAGTACTTC.

The chain is built from TRBV19 and TRBJ2-2, with a possible D match to TRBD2 (6 bases). The ends were cut back, 1 base at V and 7 bases at J, with 7 bases in the middle. This CDR3 contains 13 residues. Germline V gene data show CDR1 as LNHDA and CDR2 as SQIVND (reference sequence). The CDR3 nucleotides read TGTGCCAGTAGTATAGGGAGGGTCGGGGAGCTGTTTTTT. Encoded protein: CASSIGRVGELFF.

The V call is TRBV24-1, the J call TRBJ2-2, with 7 bases matching TRBD1. After removal of 5 bases from V and 4 bases from J, the junction contained 9 bases not matched to a gene. CDR1 and CDR2 (germline): KGHDR, SFDVKD. CDR3 length equals 16 residues. Written as DNA, the CDR3 is TGTGCCACCAGTGCCCTGACAGGGTCGGGCACCGGGGAGCTGTTTTTT. Translation: CATSALTGSGTGELFF.

For the CDR3, the DNA is TGTGCCAGCAGTTTTCGGCCTGCGGACACTGAAGCTTTCTTT. Translated: CASSFRPADTEAFF. The chain combines TRBV28 with TRBJ1-1; D is ambiguous. V lost 3 bases, J lost 3 bases, and 11 bases lay in between. In germline, CDR1 is MDHEN, CDR2 SYDVKM. The CDR3 totals 14 residues.

The chain is built from TRBV6-6 and TRBJ2-6; 7 nucleotides align to TRBD1. The junction had 8 bases not matched to a gene; V was cut back by 6 bases and J by 0 bases. Germline V gene lookup returns CDR1 MNHNY and CDR2 SVGAGI (reference sequence). This CDR3 contains 17 residues. CDR3 residues: CASSRGTAYSGANVLTF. The CDR3 bases are TGTGCCAGCAGCCGAGGGACAGCCTACTCTGGGGCCAACGTCCTGACTTTC.

The J gene is TRBJ2-1, the V gene TRBV27; 14 bases match TRBD2. Germline V gives CDR1 MNHEY, CDR2 SMNVEV (reference sequence). The CDR3 contains 20 residues. V gave up 5 bases and J gave up 3 bases; unmatched junction bases: 15. CDR3 DNA sequence: TGTGCCAGCAGTCCGAAACCGACTAGCGGGAGGGTAGAACACTACAATGAGCAGTTCTTC. Its translation is CASSPKPTSGRVEHYNEQFF.

CDR3 amino acids: CASSVAPGVSPETQYF. The CDR3 DNA follows: TGTGCCAGCAGCGTAGCCCCCGGTGTTTCCCCGGAGACCCAGTACTTC. The V and J genes are TRBV9 and TRBJ2-5; unclear D gene. Germline V lookup: CDR1 SGDLS, CDR2 YYNGEE. CDR3 length: 16 amino acids. The germline V and J ends were trimmed by 0 bases and 5 bases, with 17 bases remaining between them.

The V gene is TRBV4-3, the J gene TRBJ1-1; 11 bases are shared with TRBD1. V shed 2 bases, J shed 3 bases, and the junction held 2 bases outside the gene matches. The CDR3 is 15 residues long. The V gene's germline CDR1 is LGHNA and CDR2 YSLEER. The CDR3 sequence is CASSQPGQGDTEAFF. CDR3 nucleotides: TGCGCCAGCAGCCAACCGGGACAGGGGGACACTGAAGCTTTCTTT.

This chain uses TRBV28 with TRBJ1-2, with TRBD1 as a possible D gene (6 bases). V lost 8 bases to trimming and J lost 4 bases, with 17 bases between them. There are 14 residues in the CDR3. Germline-derived CDR1 and CDR2 are MDHEN and SYDVKM. DNA for the CDR3: TGTGCCAGCGGGGAAAGGGGGACCACCTATGGCTACACCTTC. Translating it yields CASGERGTTYGYTF.

A single count supports this clone. The CDR3 nucleotides are TGTGCCAGCAGCACCCTCACCGGGGGTGAGCAGTTCTTC. Amino acid sequence: CASSTLTGGEQFF. The V gene is TRBV7-9, the J gene TRBJ2-1; D perhaps matches TRBD2 (6 bases). The CDR3 runs to 13 residues. CDR1 and CDR2 (germline): SEHNR, FQNEAQ (reference sequence). With 5 bases removed from V and 9 bases from J, the gap between germline ends came to 14 bases.

The rearrangement joins TRBV5-1 to TRBJ2-2, with D possibly being TRBD2 (6 bases). CDR1 SGHRS and CDR2 YFSETQ come from the germline V gene. The CDR3 is 13 residues long. Trimming took 4 bases from V and 8 from J, leaving 12 bases between them. CDR3 in DNA: TGCGCCAGCAGCCCGCGGGACTCTGGGGAGCTGTTTTTT. It codes for CASSPRDSGELFF. The full variable domain, its missing parts supplied by reference TRBV5-1 and TRBJ2-2, is KAGVTQTPRYLIKTRGQQVTLSCSPISGHRSVSWYQQTPGQGLQFLFEYFSETQRNKGNFPGRFSGRQFSNSRSEMNVSTLELGDSALYLCASSPRDSGELFFGEGSRLTVL.

This clone was seen once. Here the CDR3 reads CASSRQGGDYGYTF. As DNA, the CDR3 is TGCGCCAGCAGCCGCCAAGGGGGGGACTATGGCTACACCTTC. This chain uses TRBV4-3 with TRBJ1-2, with a weak D call TRBD1 (6 bases). V gave up 4 bases and J gave up 3 bases, with 12 bases separating them. The CDR3 covers 14 residues. CDR1 and CDR2 (germline): LGHNA, YSLEER.

The genes are TRBV10-3 and TRBJ2-7; 10 bases agree with TRBD2. Germline V gives CDR1 ENHRY, CDR2 SYGVKD. The J segment lost 5 bases and the V segment lost 0 bases, leaving 10 bases of the junction unmatched. This CDR3 spans 17 amino acids. CDR3 protein: CAISESSRLAGVHEQYV. In DNA form, the CDR3 reads TGTGCCATCAGTGAGTCGAGTCGCCTAGCGGGAGTCCACGAGCAGTACGTC.

The chain couples TRBV21-1 to TRBJ2-7; TRBD2 is the table's D call and was not checked against the DNA. TRBV21-1 is described as a pseudogene. This CDR3 has 15 residues. CDR3 amino acids: CASSQTSGTSYEQYV. CDR3 nucleotides: TGTGCCAGCAGCCAGACTAGCGGGACTTCCTACGAGCAGTACGTC.